Each of the 24 T cell receptor beta chains below was sequenced from the same sample in a study of blood T cell repertoires in COVID-19. The method was immunoSEQ multiplex PCR; TCRdb's version includes in-frame clones alone and lacks a portion of them. The table lists some 150,000 clones, roughly 80% of them singletons, with roughly 2.2% in the top ten. What was sequenced was peripheral blood. The receptors come from a man in his sixties or seventies with acute or convalescent COVID-19.

Turning to this clone: Other DNA sequences in this sample translate to the same CDR3. The chain recombines TRBV28 with TRBJ1-1; unclear D gene. Germline CDR1 reads MDHEN; CDR2 reads SYDVKM. The CDR3 loop spans 12 amino acids. The germline V and J ends were trimmed by 5 bases and 4 bases, with 8 bases remaining between them. The CDR3 DNA follows: TGTGCCAGCAGTCCTCGGGTCACTGAAGCTTTCTTT. It encodes CASSPRVTEAFF.

V is TRBV21-1 and J is TRBJ1-5; the table's D call of TRBD1 was not tested on the DNA. TRBV21-1 is a pseudogene segment. This CDR3 region has 22 residues. The CDR3 DNA follows: TGTGCCAGCAGCAAAGGAAGGGACAGACAGGGAATGGAGGACAGTAGCAATCAGCCCCAGCATTTT. It translates to CASSKGRDRQGMEDSSNQPQHF.

V usage is TRBV4-1 and J usage is TRBJ2-3, with 10 bases that match TRBD2. The trim removed 3 bases at V and 2 bases at J, leaving 8 bases unmatched. The CDR3 totals 17 residues. Germline lookup yields CDR1 MGHRA and CDR2 YSYEKL. CDR3 region: CASSQTPSGGTTDTQYF. The CDR3 DNA follows: TGCGCCAGCAGCCAGACCCCTAGCGGGGGAACCACAGATACGCAGTATTTT.

The chain has TRBV6-1 and TRBJ2-1; weak D call: TRBD2 (5 bases). The CDR3 runs to 16 residues. Trimming cost V 2 bases and J 5 bases, with 16 bases left between them. CDR1 MNHNS and CDR2 SASEGT come from the germline V gene. The CDR3 DNA reads as TGTGCCAGCAGTGAACGGATTCCGGAGGCGCACAATGAGCAGTTCTTC. Translation: CASSERIPEAHNEQFF.

The chain employs TRBV9 and TRBJ1-2; TRBD1 might be the D (6 bases). Trimming removed 4 bases from V and 8 bases from J, with 21 bases in between. CDR3 length equals 15 residues. Germline V CDR1 and CDR2: SGDLS, YYNGEE. The CDR3 DNA sequence: TGTGCCAGCAGCCCCTTGGCAGGGGATTCGGGAGGCTACACCTTC. It specifies CASSPLAGDSGGYTF. Complete variable domain (other parts from reference TRBV9 and TRBJ1-2): DSGVTQTPKHLITATGQRVTLRCSPRSGDLSVYWYQQSLDQGLQFLIQYYNGEERAKGNILERFSAQQFPDLHSELNLSSLELGDSALYFCASSPLAGDSGGYTFGSGTRLTVV.

The chain couples TRBV6-5 to TRBJ1-6, with 7 bases aligning to TRBD1. After removal of 11 bases from V and 7 bases from J, the junction contained 11 bases not matched to a gene. Per the germline V gene, CDR1 is MNHEY and CDR2 is SVGAGI. There are 14 residues in the CDR3. CDR3 nucleotide sequence: TGTGCCGCTCCCACAGGGGACCTAAATTCACCCCTCCACTTT. Its protein product is CAAPTGDLNSPLHF.

This sequence joins TRBV11-2 and TRBJ1-2, with D perhaps matching TRBD1 (5 bases). Between the trimmed V and J ends, which lost 3 bases and 3 bases, there was a span of 14 bases. The germline CDR1 and CDR2 sequences are SGHAT and FQNNGV. CDR3 length equals 15 residues. CDR3 amino acids: CASSLERQTYYGYTF. The CDR3 nucleotides are TGTGCCAGCAGCTTGGAAAGACAGACCTACTATGGCTACACCTTC.

V is TRBV15 and J is TRBJ2-5, with 13 bases fitting TRBD2. With V trimmed by 7 bases and J by 3 bases, 8 bases remained unmatched. Germline V gene sequence: CDR1 LNHNV, CDR2 YYDKDF (reference sequence). The CDR3 spans 16 residues. The CDR3 sequence is CATKILAGGPEETQYF. CDR3 nucleotides: TGTGCCACCAAGATACTAGCGGGGGGGCCTGAAGAGACCCAGTACTTC. The variable domain in full, completed from reference TRBV15 and TRBJ2-5, reads DAMVIQNPRYQVTQFGKPVTLSCSQTLNHNVMYWYQQKSSQAPKLLFHYYDKDFNNEADTPDNFQSRRPNTSFCFLDIRSPGLGDTAMYLCATKILAGGPEETQYFGPGTRLLVL.

A single count supports this clone. The chain recombines TRBV5-6 with TRBJ1-2, with D perhaps TRBD1 (6 bases). The CDR3 totals 14 residues. Between the trimmed V and J ends, which lost 4 bases and 3 bases, there was a span of 13 bases. Germline lookup yields CDR1 SGHDT and CDR2 YYEEEE. CDR3: CASSPTGSDYGYTF. CDR3 nucleotides: TGTGCCAGCAGCCCCACAGGGTCGGACTATGGCTACACCTTC. Using reference TRBV5-6 and TRBJ1-2 for the parts outside the CDR3, the full variable domain is DAGVTQSPTHLIKTRGQQVTLRCSPKSGHDTVSWYQQALGQGPQFIFQYYEEEERQRGNFPDRFSGHQFPNYSSELNVNALLLGDSALYLCASSPTGSDYGYTFGSGTRLTVV.

V usage is TRBV11-2 and J usage is TRBJ2-3; TRBD1 might be the D (7 bases). Germline CDR1 and CDR2: SGHAT and FQNNGV. V lost 5 bases and J 0 bases, leaving 18 bases between the germline ends. This CDR3 contains 17 residues. The CDR3 protein is CASSLGVQGGSTDTQYF. The CDR3, as DNA: TGTGCCAGCAGCCTAGGGGTGCAGGGGGGTAGCACAGATACGCAGTATTTT.

J is TRBJ2-1 and V is TRBV19, with 8 bases fitting TRBD2. This CDR3 spans 13 amino acids. The germline V gene has CDR1 LNHDA and CDR2 SQIVND (reference sequence). Trimming at V came to 5 bases and at J to 9 bases, leaving 6 bases not matched to a gene. CDR3 in DNA: TGTGCCAGTAGTCGGAGCGGGAGTGCTGAGCAGTTCTTC. Its protein is CASSRSGSAEQFF. The whole variable domain, remainder taken from reference TRBV19 and TRBJ2-1, is DGGITQSPKYLFRKEGQNVTLSCEQNLNHDAMYWYRQDPGQGLRLIYYSQIVNDFQKGDIAEGYSVSREKKESFPLTVTSAQKNPTAFYLCASSRSGSAEQFFGPGTRLTVL.

This clone was seen a handful of times. This sequence joins TRBV5-6 and TRBJ1-1; possibly TRBD1 for D (6 bases). This CDR3 is 14 amino acids long. Germline loops: CDR1 SGHDT, CDR2 YYEEEE. Trimming took 0 bases from V and 6 from J, leaving 12 bases between them. CDR3: CASSLASGVAEAFF. The CDR3 DNA reads TGTGCCAGCAGCTTGGCCTCAGGGGTCGCTGAAGCTTTCTTT.

J is TRBJ1-1 and V is TRBV28, with a possible D match to TRBD1 (5 bases). CDR1 is MDHEN and CDR2 is SYDVKM in the germline V gene. Trimming left V 5 bases short and J 6 bases short, with 19 bases between. This CDR3 is 15 amino acids long. The CDR3, as DNA: TGTGCCAGCAGTCCGGGACTTTTGAGGCTTCCTGAAGCTTTCTTT. Translated: CASSPGLLRLPEAFF.

This clone has more than one count but fewer than ten. V gene TRBV18 combines with J gene TRBJ1-4; the match to TRBD1 covers 7 bases. J gave up 8 bases and V 4 bases, and 19 bases lay outside the gene matches. Germline CDR1 is KGHSH and CDR2 is LQKENI. This CDR3 has 18 amino acids. CDR3 loop: CASSLQDRMQTTKEKLFF. Here the CDR3 DNA reads TGTGCCAGCTCACTCCAGGACAGGATGCAAACCACGAAGGAAAAACTGTTTTTT.

The chain recombines TRBV5-1 with TRBJ2-2, with D possibly matching TRBD2 (6 bases). Per germline, CDR1 SGHRS and CDR2 YFSETQ. V lost 3 bases, J lost 0 bases, and 12 bases lay in between. CDR3 length equals 16 residues. The CDR3 is CASSSIAASNTGELFF. The CDR3, as DNA: TGCGCCAGCAGCTCGATAGCGGCCTCGAACACCGGGGAGCTGTTTTTT.

The chain recombines TRBV6-5 with TRBJ2-1, with D possibly matching TRBD1 (6 bases). The length of the CDR3 is 15 residues. The germline CDR1 and CDR2 sequences are MNHEY and SVGAGI. The V end was cut by 7 bases, the J end by 5 bases, with 18 bases between. The CDR3: CASKREGQPDNEQFF. For the CDR3, the DNA is TGTGCCAGCAAAAGGGAAGGACAGCCGGACAATGAGCAGTTCTTC.

This clone was detected many times. V gene TRBV5-4 combines with J gene TRBJ2-7; D gene uncertain. CDR3 size: 15 residues. V was clipped by 3 bases and J by 5 bases, with 18 bases between them. The germline CDR1 and CDR2 sequences are SGHNT and YYREEE (reference sequence). The CDR3 spells CASSSLLTTSHEQYF. For the CDR3, the DNA is TGTGCCAGCAGCTCACTCCTTACGACAAGCCACGAGCAGTACTTC.

The chain recombines TRBV30 with TRBJ1-2; 10 nucleotides match TRBD1. Germline-derived CDR1 and CDR2 are GTSNPN and SVGIG (reference sequence). This CDR3 is 13 amino acids long. V shed 7 bases, J shed 4 bases, and the junction held 6 bases outside the gene matches. The CDR3 reads CAFSRTGGYGYTF. The CDR3 coding sequence is TGTGCCTTCTCCCGGACAGGGGGCTATGGCTACACCTTC.

V gene TRBV7-6 combines with J gene TRBJ2-1; no clear D. Looked up from germline, CDR1 is SGHVS and CDR2 is FNYEAQ. The V gene lost 0 bases and the J gene lost 9 bases, with 15 bases spanning the gap. The CDR3 sequence is 15 residues long. The CDR3, as DNA: TGTGCCAGCAGCTTAGCTGAGACACAACGAAGTGAGCAGTTCTTC. Protein sequence: CASSLAETQRSEQFF.

The chain uses TRBV6-5 and TRBJ2-7, with no clear D. Trimming shortened V by 0 bases and J by 4 bases, and 13 bases separated the two germline ends. CDR3 size: 15 residues. Germline V gene lookup returns CDR1 MNHEY and CDR2 SVGAGI. The CDR3 DNA follows: TGTGCCAGCAGTTACTCGCGGCAGTTCGCGTACGAGCAGTACTTC. It encodes CASSYSRQFAYEQYF.

The chain combines TRBV7-2 with TRBJ2-5; 16 bases line up with TRBD2. CDR3 length: 15 residues. Germline CDR1 is SGHTA and CDR2 is FQGNSA. The junction had 2 bases not matched to a gene; V was cut back by 5 bases and J by 5 bases. CDR3 region: CASSPGLAGGETQYF. The CDR3 nucleotides read TGTGCCAGCAGCCCGGGACTAGCGGGGGGGGAGACCCAGTACTTC.

In the case of this clone: This same CDR3 is encoded by further DNA sequences in the sample. This rearrangement joins TRBV5-4 to TRBJ1-4; TRBD1 matches at 7 bases. The CDR3 length is 16 residues. Germline V gives CDR1 SGHNT, CDR2 YYREEE (reference sequence). V shed 2 bases and J 0 bases; nucleotides not matched to a gene: 4. CDR3 sequence reads: CASSFTGDATNEKLFF. Written as DNA, the CDR3 is TGTGCCAGCAGCTTTACAGGGGACGCAACTAATGAAAAACTGTTTTTT.

The V call is TRBV24-1, the J call TRBJ2-1, with 7 positions matching TRBD2. This CDR3 spans 13 amino acids. Looked up from germline, CDR1 is KGHDR and CDR2 is SFDVKD. V gave up 3 bases and J gave up 9 bases; unmatched junction bases: 4. The CDR3: CATSDGGGVEQFF. For the CDR3, the DNA is TGTGCCACCAGTGATGGGGGAGGGGTTGAGCAGTTCTTC.

This chain uses TRBV4-2 with TRBJ2-6; D might be TRBD2 (6 bases). This CDR3 is built from 17 residues. The V end was cut by 0 bases, the J end by 0 bases, with 9 bases between. The V gene's germline CDR1 is LGHNA and CDR2 YNFKEQ. CDR3 coding DNA: TGTGCCAGCAGCCAAGATCGCGGGGACTCTGGGGCCAACGTCCTGACTTTC. Translating gives CASSQDRGDSGANVLTF.